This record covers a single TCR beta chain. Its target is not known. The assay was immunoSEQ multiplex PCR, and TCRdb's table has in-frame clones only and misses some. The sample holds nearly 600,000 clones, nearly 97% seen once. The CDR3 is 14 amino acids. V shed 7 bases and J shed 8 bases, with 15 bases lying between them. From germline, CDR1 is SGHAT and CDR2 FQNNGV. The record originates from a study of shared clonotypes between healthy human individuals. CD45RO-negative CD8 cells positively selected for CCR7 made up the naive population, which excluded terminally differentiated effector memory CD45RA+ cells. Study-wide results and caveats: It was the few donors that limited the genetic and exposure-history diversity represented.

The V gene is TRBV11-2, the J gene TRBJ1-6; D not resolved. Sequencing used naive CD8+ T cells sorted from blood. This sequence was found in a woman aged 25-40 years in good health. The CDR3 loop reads CASTDGSLYSPLHF. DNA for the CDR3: TGTGCCAGCACCGATGGGTCCCTCTATTCACCCCTCCACTTT.